This is a list of T cell receptor beta chains from one sample in a study of blood T cell repertoires in COVID-19. Here immunoSEQ multiplex PCR was the method, and the copy in TCRdb shows in-frame clones only, minus some. The data contain over 150,000 clones, over 75% of them singletons. The sequenced material came from PBMCs or T cells enriched from blood (not recorded which). Receptors originate from a woman aged 45-65 years who had recovered from COVID-19. CDR3s include the opening cysteine and the closing phenylalanine or tryptophan. Fields, in order: J gene, clone size, D gene, V gene, CDR3 DNA, CDR3 protein. A D gene is named only where the DNA matches it firmly. Clone size is not always given. Where it is, it says once, few, many or a class for expanded clones.

>TRBJ1-4|-|-|TRBV2
TGTGCCAGCAGTGCCCAGGGGCGGAATGAAAAACTGTTTTTT
CASSAQGRNEKLFF
>TRBJ1-3|-|TRBD1|TRBV18
TGTGCCAGCTCACCATCGGGGCAGGGGGCCTACTCTGGAAACACCATATATTTT
CASSPSGQGAYSGNTIYF
>TRBJ1-4|-|TRBD1|TRBV28
TGTGCCAGCAGGACCGGGACAGGGATGGGTCGGGGGGTTTGGGAGAAACTGTTTTTT
CASRTGTGMGRGVWEKLFF
>TRBJ2-3|-|-|TRBV3-1/TRBV3-2
TGTGCCAGCAGCCTAAATATGGGGCCCACAGATACGCAGTATTTT
CASSLNMGPTDTQYF
>TRBJ2-2|-|-|TRBV21-1
TGTGCCAGCAGCACGCTGACGAGGGGACAGACCACCGGGGAGCTGTTTTTT
CASSTLTRGQTTGELFF
>TRBJ2-2|once|-|TRBV15
TGTGCCACCAGAAAACCGGGTCTGGTCTCCGGGGAGCTGTTTTTT
CATRKPGLVSGELFF
>TRBJ2-3|-|TRBD1|TRBV2
TGTGCCAGCAGGACAGGGGTTACGCAGTATTTT
CASRTGVTQYF
>TRBJ2-7|-|-|TRBV6-5
TGTGCCAGCAAACCGACAGGGTGGGGGGACGAGCAGTACTTC
CASKPTGWGDEQYF
>TRBJ1-2|-|-|TRBV28
TGTGCCAGCAGTTTAACCCCTCGGGGGGGTGACTATGGCTACACCTTC
CASSLTPRGGDYGYTF
>TRBJ2-3|-|TRBD2|TRBV10-3
TGTGCCATCAGTGCGGCGGGGGACGGGGGTTCCACAGATACGCAGTATTTT
CAISAAGDGGSTDTQYF
>TRBJ1-6|once|-|TRBV20-1
TGCAGTGCTAGTCGCACTCCAGGAGGGAATTCACCCCTCCACTTT
CSASRTPGGNSPLHF
>TRBJ2-1|-|-|TRBV7-9
TGTGCCGGCGGGCGGGAAGGCAATGAGCAGTTCTTC
CAGGREGNEQFF
>TRBJ1-3|-|-|TRBV28
TGTGCCAGCAGTTTATTAGCGGGAAACACCATATATTTT
CASSLLAGNTIYF
>TRBJ2-7|-|TRBD2|TRBV6-5
TGTGCCAGCGGGTATAGCGGGAGCTACGAGCAGTACTTC
CASGYSGSYEQYF
>TRBJ2-3|-|TRBD2|TRBV7-9
TGTGCCAGCAGCTTACTAGCGGGCACAGATACGCAGTATTTT
CASSLLAGTDTQYF
>TRBJ2-1|-|TRBD2|TRBV2
TGTGCCAGCAGTGCGGGACTAGCCACACAGTTCTTC
CASSAGLATQFF
>TRBJ2-1|-|-|TRBV6-5
TGTGCCAGCAGTTACTCCGGGACTGGAGAGTTCTTC
CASSYSGTGEFF
>TRBJ2-1|-|TRBD2|TRBV5-4
TGTGCCAGCAGTGCGGGAGTCAATGAGCAGTTCTTC
CASSAGVNEQFF
>TRBJ1-2|-|-|TRBV21-1
TGTGCCAGCAGCAAAGACCCTAGCGGGGAGCATGGCTACACCTTC
CASSKDPSGEHGYTF
>TRBJ2-6|few|-|TRBV19
TGTGCCAGTAGACAGGGAAGTACTGGGGCCAACGTCCTGACTTTC
CASRQGSTGANVLTF
>TRBJ1-1|-|TRBD1|TRBV4-2
TGTGCCAGCAGCCGCCTATTCCGGGACAGAACCAACACTGAAGCTTTCTTT
CASSRLFRDRTNTEAFF
>TRBJ2-1|-|-|TRBV5-1
TGCGCCAGCAGCTTCCCACGAGGTGGTGGCTACAATGAGCAGTTCTTC
CASSFPRGGGYNEQFF
>TRBJ2-1|-|-|TRBV18
TGTGCCAGCTCACCAAATTTAGGTCGCCAGGGGAAGAATGAGCAGTTCTTC
CASSPNLGRQGKNEQFF
>TRBJ2-1|once|-|TRBV6-5
TGTGCCAGCAGTTGGGGCCTGGCCCAGAATGAGCAGTTCTTC
CASSWGLAQNEQFF
>TRBJ1-4|-|TRBD1|TRBV10-3
TGTGCCATCAGTGAAGGGGGCGCGGGAGAAAAACTGTTTTTT
CAISEGGAGEKLFF
>TRBJ2-7|-|TRBD1|TRBV24-1
TGTGCCACCAGTGCAAGACAGGGATCCTACGAGCAGTACTTC
CATSARQGSYEQYF
>TRBJ1-2|-|-|TRBV5-5
TGTGCCAGCAGCTTGGGGGACACACCAAACTATGGCTACACCTTC
CASSLGDTPNYGYTF
>TRBJ2-1|-|TRBD2|TRBV7-9
TGTGCCAGCAGCTTCCGGCTAGCGGGAGGTGTTGAGCAGTTCTTC
CASSFRLAGGVEQFF
>TRBJ2-3|-|-|TRBV6-5
TGTGCCAGCAGTTACCAGAGCGGGAGCACAGATACGCAGTATTTT
CASSYQSGSTDTQYF
>TRBJ2-2|-|-|TRBV29-1
TGCAGCGTTGATGGGCAGGGGAACACCGGGGAGCTGTTTTTT
CSVDGQGNTGELFF
>TRBJ2-3|once|-|TRBV11-3
TGTGCCAGCAGCCCTCCTATACGTAGCACAGATACGCAGTATTTT
CASSPPIRSTDTQYF
>TRBJ1-4|-|-|TRBV5-1
TGCGCCAGCAGCTGGGAGATAAGGACAACTAATGAAAAACTGTTTTTT
CASSWEIRTTNEKLFF
>TRBJ2-3|-|TRBD2|TRBV5-8
TGTGCCAGCAACCCTCTAGCGGGAGAGGCGACAGATACGCAGTATTTT
CASNPLAGEATDTQYF
>TRBJ2-5|-|TRBD2|TRBV3-1/TRBV3-2
TGTGCCAGCCGCGGGAGACCGGAGACCCAGTACTTC
CASRGRPETQYF
>TRBJ1-5|-|-|TRBV19
TGTGCCAGTAGCCTATCGACAGGTTATAGCAATCAGCCCCAGCATTTT
CASSLSTGYSNQPQHF
>TRBJ1-1|few|TRBD1|TRBV5-1
TGCGCCAGCAGCTGGATGTCAGGGGGCGGTTCGAACACTGAAGCTTTCTTT
CASSWMSGGGSNTEAFF
>TRBJ1-6|-|TRBD1|TRBV27
TGTGCCAGCAGTCCCGGGACAGTTAATTCACCCCTCCACTTT
CASSPGTVNSPLHF
>TRBJ2-2|-|-|TRBV27
TGTGCCAGCAGTTTGCGCGACCCTAGGTCCGGGGAGCTGTTTTTT
CASSLRDPRSGELFF
>TRBJ2-7|-|-|TRBV11-2
TGTGCCAGCAGCTGGGACAAGATCTCCTACGAGCAGTACTTC
CASSWDKISYEQYF
>TRBJ2-7|-|TRBD1|TRBV5-4
TGTGCCAGCAGCCCGGGACAGAGGAACTACGAGCAGTACTTC
CASSPGQRNYEQYF
>TRBJ1-6|-|-|TRBV2
TGTGCCAGCACGATCCAGGGGTATGGGTCACCCCTCCACTTT
CASTIQGYGSPLHF
>TRBJ2-5|-|-|TRBV5-5
TGTGCCAGCAGCTGGAAGGGGACAACTCAAGAGACCCAGTACTTC
CASSWKGTTQETQYF
>TRBJ1-5|-|-|TRBV19
TGTGCCAGTAGTATGCCCCTCAGCGGTCAGCCCCAGCATTTT
CASSMPLSGQPQHF
>TRBJ2-3|-|-|TRBV4-1
TGCGCCAGCAGCCAAGATGGAGGGAGGGGGGCCTTCACAGATACGCAGTATTTT
CASSQDGGRGAFTDTQYF
>TRBJ2-6|-|TRBD2|TRBV7-2
TGTGCCAGCAGCTTAGTTTCGGGGGGACGCGGGGCCAACGTCCTGACTTTC
CASSLVSGGRGANVLTF
>TRBJ2-2|-|TRBD2|TRBV4-2
TGTGCCAGCAGCCAAGTTGGTATACTAGCGGGAGGGCCTAAGGACACCGGGGAGCTGTTTTTT
CASSQVGILAGGPKDTGELFF
>TRBJ2-3|-|TRBD2|TRBV6-5
TGTGCCAGCAGTTATGGCGGGAGGGGCGCAGATACGCAGTATTTT
CASSYGGRGADTQYF
>TRBJ2-7|-|TRBD1|TRBV7-6
TGTGCCAGCAGCCCCTCCACAGGGGGCTCGGGAGAGCAGTACTTC
CASSPSTGGSGEQYF